Sequencing of this TCR beta chain was carried out in a study of T cells after yellow fever vaccination (dated by TCRdb to the late 2010s). Study-level background: The SMART-Seq v4 Ultra Low Input RNA kit was used to prepare libraries from fractions with low cell numbers. Blood was drawn at multiple timepoints before and after primary and secondary immunization, with bulk PBMC replicates and cell subsets isolated. To track T-cell clones before and after primary and booster YFV17D yellow fever vaccination, bulk TCR alpha and beta repertoires were sequenced longitudinally. The cohort comprised two healthy male donors, one aged 18 to 30 and one aged 30 to 40 years.

Summary of the overall study and its limitations: Most clones expanded after primary vaccination were re-detected after the booster (96% of CD4 and roughly 85% of CD8), suggesting broad memory maintenance. Only a couple of donors were included in the study, so the extent to which the findings can be generalized is limited. FACS-sorted repertoires could contain abundant contaminating clonotypes from the bulk population, so computational filtering was required. A small share of clonotypes was detected in both CD4 and CD8 compartments, with the overlap likely arising from convergent recombination. The secondary T-cell response was found to be weaker but faster than the primary response, with a peak reached on day 5 rather than on day 15.

CDR3 length: 13 amino acids, cysteine to phenylalanine. CDR3 DNA is the only sequence kept; it has 39 bases, read in frame from the first base. The junction shows trimming of 3 bases on V and 3 bases on J, plus 11 bases between the germline ends. For CDR1 and CDR2, the germline V gene lists SQVTM and ANQGSEA. This clonotype was counted only a few times. The specificity of this receptor is unknown. No much larger clone is present one base from it, and per-base qualities are unavailable. Interpreted using the paper, the treatment or condition label stands for: live attenuated yellow fever vaccine strain. At each blood-draw timepoint, two biological replicates of bulk PBMCs were collected. PBMCs were isolated from peripheral blood using a standard Ficoll-Paque protocol. TriZol was used to extract RNA from bulk PBMCs, CD4 and CD8 fractions, and dextramer-positive and dextramer-negative fractions. The instrument was an Illumina NovaSeq 6000. TCR cDNA was made using 5'RACE template switching, a step that added a universal primer site and unique molecular identifiers. Priming of cDNA synthesis was performed from both the TCR alpha and TCR beta constant segments. Library amplification involved two PCR steps, and the second step added sample barcodes and sequencing adapters. Sequencing of libraries was done on Illumina HiSeq 2500 (2x100 bp) or NovaSeq (2x150 bp). On the authors' methods: Demultiplexing of reads and collapsing into UMI consensus sequences were performed with MIGEC, and V(D)J alignment was carried out with MiXCR. Using edgeR on replicate PBMC samples, clonotypes were called vaccine-responding if FDR was below 0.01 and the log2 fold change was above 5 up to day 15. Each bulk clonotype was labeled CD4 or CD8 based on which sequenced repertoire, CD4 or CD8, contained the clonotype at higher abundance. The raw public reads went through TCRdb reprocessing: fastp at Q25, MiXCR clone calling, in-frame beta chains kept. Identical CDR3 protein sequences are pooled into one entry, listed with their most common genes and DNA. The V and J calls come from TCRdb's annotation, not from the publication. Within this sample are around 330,000 distinct CDR3 sequences, with 3.6% of them counted one time only. 23% of the sample lies in the top ten.

The TCR comes from a man aged 18 to 29 who received the YFV17D yellow fever vaccine. The sample here was PBMCs, taken on the day of the yellow fever booster vaccination. The sequence is built from TRBV29-1 and TRBJ1-2, with TRBD1 perhaps the D gene, on 5 matching bases. CDR3 reads: CSVDAGHYYGYTF. The bases read TGCAGCGTTGATGCAGGACACTACTATGGCTACACCTTC.